Following are 32 T cell receptor beta chains from one sample sequenced in a study of CD8+ T cells in alopecia areata. cDNA serving as the sequencing template came from extracted, reverse transcribed RNA. Assay used: immunoSEQ multiplex PCR; TCRdb lists only in-frame clones, some missing. The data contain some 190,000 clones, approximately 72% of them singletons. As for treatment: oral pan-JAK inhibitor, 5-10 mg twice daily. Sample: CD4+ T cells sorted from blood, taken at week 44, from a patient treated with tofacitinib. The source is a human donor with alopecia areata.

This clone was detected only a few times. The chain joins TRBV29-1 to TRBJ2-4; D unresolved. Germline CDR1 reads SQVTM; CDR2 reads ANQGSEA. This CDR3 has 12 residues. V lost 5 bases and J 6 bases, leaving 11 bases between the germline ends. The DNA for the CDR3 is TGCAGCGTTCCGGTAGACGGAAACATTCAGTACTTC. It codes for CSVPVDGNIQYF.

This clone was seen once. The chain links TRBV30 to TRBJ2-2; D remains unclear. The V end lost 0 bases, the J end lost 1 base, and 9 bases lay between the germline ends. From germline, CDR1 is GTSNPN and CDR2 SVGIG (reference sequence). The CDR3 runs to 15 residues. The CDR3 sequence is CAWSVGLLNTGELFF. CDR3 in DNA: TGTGCCTGGAGTGTCGGCCTGCTGAACACCGGGGAGCTGTTTTTT.

The V gene is TRBV2, the J gene TRBJ1-4; D ambiguous. Germline V gene lookup returns CDR1 SNHLY and CDR2 FYNNEI. This CDR3 comprises 14 residues. Trimming removed 0 bases at V and 5 bases at J, with 7 bases between. The CDR3 sequence: CASSEAEMNEKLFF. CDR3 DNA: TGTGCCAGCAGTGAAGCTGAGATGAATGAAAAACTGTTTTTT. Full variable domain (outside the CDR3, taken from reference TRBV2 and TRBJ1-4): EPEVTQTPSHQVTQMGQEVILRCVPISNHLYFYWYRQILGQKVEFLVSFYNNEISEKSEIFDDQFSVERPDGSNFTLKIRSTKLEDSAMYFCASSEAEMNEKLFFGSGTQLSVL.

In this sample, this clone turned up many times. This chain links TRBV9 with TRBJ1-6; no clear D gene. Germline V lookup: CDR1 SGDLS, CDR2 YYNGEE. The CDR3 spans 15 residues. The germline V and J ends were trimmed by 4 bases and 10 bases, with 18 bases remaining between them. CDR3 protein: CASSKARTAYSPLHF. DNA of the CDR3: TGTGCCAGCAGCAAAGCCCGGACGGCGTACTCACCCCTCCACTTT.

The V gene is TRBV13, the J gene TRBJ2-7; a weak D match, TRBD2 (5 bases). This CDR3 has 13 residues. Between the trimmed V and J ends, which lost 5 bases and 2 bases, there was a span of 10 bases. CDR1 and CDR2 from the germline V gene are PRHDT and FYEKMQ (reference sequence). CDR3 nucleotide sequence: TGTGCCAGCAGCGCCGGGATACCCTACGAGCAGTACTTC. Residues: CASSAGIPYEQYF.

The chain joins TRBV11-2 to TRBJ2-7; D remains ambiguous. Trimming pared 5 bases from V and 3 bases from J, leaving 11 bases between. The CDR3 has 13 residues. Per germline, CDR1 SGHAT and CDR2 FQNNGV. The CDR3 DNA is TGTGCCAGCAGCCCCCGCCAGAACTACGAGCAGTACTTC. This sequence encodes CASSPRQNYEQYF.

J is TRBJ1-6 and V is TRBV5-6; no definite D call. Germline CDR1 is SGHDT and CDR2 is YYEEEE. The ends were cut back, 1 base at V and 14 bases at J, with 16 bases in the middle. This CDR3 spans 14 amino acids. CDR3 in amino acids: CASSLYHEGGTLHF. Written as DNA, the CDR3 is TGTGCCAGCAGCTTGTATCACGAGGGTGGGACCCTCCACTTT. Full variable domain (outside the CDR3, taken from reference TRBV5-6 and TRBJ1-6): DAGVTQSPTHLIKTRGQQVTLRCSPKSGHDTVSWYQQALGQGPQFIFQYYEEEERQRGNFPDRFSGHQFPNYSSELNVNALLLGDSALYLCASSLYHEGGTLHFGNGTRLTVT.

The V gene is TRBV29-1, the J gene TRBJ2-7; D is unresolved. V dropped 6 bases and J dropped 3 bases, with 15 bases sitting between them. The CDR3 consists of 13 residues. The germline CDR1 and CDR2 sequences are SQVTM and ANQGSEA. The CDR3 DNA follows: TGCAGCGTCTCAGCTCGACCGGGCTACGAGCAGTACTTC. This codes for CSVSARPGYEQYF.

The chain links TRBV18 to TRBJ1-1; 9 nucleotides match TRBD1. Trimming took 4 bases from V and 4 from J; bases not matched to a gene: 4. Germline CDR1 reads KGHSH; CDR2 reads LQKENI. This CDR3 is built from 14 residues. The CDR3: CASSLGQGSTEAFF. The CDR3 nucleotides read TGTGCCAGCTCACTGGGACAGGGCAGCACTGAAGCTTTCTTT.

The V and J genes are TRBV29-1 and TRBJ1-1; 8 bases agree with TRBD1. The CDR3 loop spans 13 amino acids. Germline V CDR1 and CDR2: SQVTM, ANQGSEA. The V gene end was trimmed by 4 bases and the J gene end by 1 base; junction bases not matched to a gene: 2. CDR3 amino acids: CSVVQGANTEAFF. CDR3 coding DNA: TGCAGCGTTGTTCAGGGGGCGAACACTGAAGCTTTCTTT. The full variable domain, rest sourced from reference TRBV29-1 and TRBJ1-1, is SAVISQKPSRDICQRGTSLTIQCQVDSQVTMMFWYRQQPGQSLTLIATANQGSEATYESGFVIDKFPISRPNLTFSTLTVSNMSPEDSSIYLCSVVQGANTEAFFGQGTRLTVV.

The table lists this clone with a count of one. V is TRBV14 and J is TRBJ1-1, with a possible D match to TRBD1 (6 bases). Trimming removed 0 bases at V and 10 bases at J, with 15 bases between. Germline lookup yields CDR1 SGHDN and CDR2 FVKESK. The CDR3 is 14 amino acids. CDR3 DNA sequence: TGTGCCAGCAGCCAAGATTCGGTGGGGGGCAGAGCTTTCTTT. It encodes CASSQDSVGGRAFF.

This clone was seen a single time. The V and J genes are TRBV4-3 and TRBJ1-5; D unresolved. The germline CDR1 and CDR2 sequences are LGHNA and YSLEER. The CDR3 contains 15 residues. Between the trimmed V and J ends, which lost 0 bases and 0 bases, there was a span of 6 bases. CDR3 DNA sequence: TGCGCCAGCAGCCAAGATGCGGGTAGCAATCAGCCCCAGCATTTT. This encodes CASSQDAGSNQPQHF.

The chain couples TRBV23-1 to TRBJ2-5; D is perhaps TRBD2 (6 bases). TRBV23-1 is an ORF; its function is uncertain. Trimming removed 0 bases from V and 2 bases from J, with 16 bases in between. The CDR3 covers 17 residues. In DNA, the CDR3 is TGCGCCAGCAGTCAATCCTCCGGGGAGGACGGGCAAGAGACCCAGTACTTC. Its protein is CASSQSSGEDGQETQYF.

This clone was observed once. V gene TRBV9 combines with J gene TRBJ2-7, with D perhaps matching TRBD1 (5 bases). This CDR3 region has 14 residues. Trimming removed 0 bases from V and 2 bases from J, with 9 bases in between. Germline CDR1 reads SGDLS; CDR2 reads YYNGEE. CDR3 sequence (DNA): TGTGCCAGCAGCGTAGATCAGGGTCCCTACGAGCAGTACTTC. This codes for CASSVDQGPYEQYF.

The V gene is TRBV25-1, the J gene TRBJ2-7; 7 bases are a match to TRBD2. The CDR3 loop spans 15 amino acids. The J segment lost 2 bases and the V segment lost 5 bases, leaving 9 bases of the junction unmatched. From germline, CDR1 is MGHDK and CDR2 SYGVNS. CDR3: CASSPYIGGTYEQYF. CDR3 DNA: TGTGCCAGCAGTCCCTATATCGGGGGGACCTACGAGCAGTACTTC.

This chain links TRBV4-1 with TRBJ1-6; D perhaps matches TRBD1 (5 bases). There are 15 residues in the CDR3. The V and J ends lost 5 bases and 6 bases respectively, with 14 bases between them. The germline V gene has CDR1 MGHRA and CDR2 YSYEKL. Here the CDR3 reads CASSSLGGRNSPLHF. CDR3 bases: TGCGCCAGCAGCTCACTCGGGGGACGTAATTCACCCCTCCACTTT.

Only one count was recorded for this clone. The chain uses TRBV7-2 and TRBJ2-7; 10 positions match TRBD2. Germline V gene data show CDR1 as SGHTA and CDR2 as FQGNSA. The CDR3 covers 15 residues. The V gene end was trimmed by 4 bases and the J gene end by 6 bases; junction bases not matched to a gene: 9. For the CDR3, the DNA is TGTGCCAGCAGCTCCCTGAGCGGGGGGGCGCGCGAGCAGTACTTC. It translates to CASSSLSGGAREQYF.

The CDR3 protein is CSVEDSPGSDEQYF. The CDR3 nucleotides are TGCAGCGTTGAAGATTCACCAGGGAGTGACGAGCAGTACTTC. The chain links TRBV29-1 to TRBJ2-7; the D call may be TRBD1 or TRBD2 (5 bases each). Trimming shortened V by 0 bases and J by 5 bases, and 14 bases separated the two germline ends. The CDR3 sequence is 14 residues long. Per the germline V gene, CDR1 is SQVTM and CDR2 is ANQGSEA.

The chain recombines TRBV30 with TRBJ1-5, with D possibly being TRBD1 (5 bases). CDR1 and CDR2 (germline): GTSNPN, SVGIG (reference sequence). The V end lost 1 base, the J end lost 5 bases, and 9 bases lay between the germline ends. This CDR3 has 13 residues. The CDR3 nucleotides read TGTGCCTGGAGTGGCAGGGTGGATCAGCCCCAGCATTTT. Its protein product is CAWSGRVDQPQHF.

This clone has at least ten counts. This chain uses TRBV29-1 with TRBJ2-7; possible D gene TRBD1, 6 bases. Trimming stripped 7 bases from V and 3 bases from J, with 10 bases between. The CDR3 runs 11 residues. Germline-derived CDR1 and CDR2 are SQVTM and ANQGSEA. This CDR3 reads CSALTGYEQYF. Here the CDR3 DNA reads TGCAGCGCCTTGACAGGCTACGAGCAGTACTTC.

V usage is TRBV4-2 and J usage is TRBJ2-2; D is possibly TRBD2 (5 bases). Germline V lookup: CDR1 LGHNA, CDR2 YNFKEQ. The CDR3 is 15 residues long. The V end lost 0 bases, the J end lost 5 bases, and 10 bases lay between the germline ends. CDR3 protein: CASSQEYPGTGELFF. The CDR3 DNA sequence: TGTGCCAGCAGCCAAGAGTACCCGGGAACCGGGGAGCTGTTTTTT.

This chain links TRBV29-1 with TRBJ2-5; TRBD1 matches 9 bases. V lost 5 bases and J lost 3; bases outside the gene matches: 7. Germline V gene data show CDR1 as SQVTM and CDR2 as ANQGSEA. The CDR3 spans 14 residues. The DNA of the CDR3 is TGCAGCGTTCCCCCCGGGACAGGGAAAGAGACCCAGTACTTC. Translated: CSVPPGTGKETQYF.

This clone has a handful of counts. The chain combines TRBV29-1 with TRBJ2-2, with a weak D call TRBD1 (6 bases). Germline CDR1 reads SQVTM; CDR2 reads ANQGSEA. Trimming took off 6 bases at V and 5 bases at J, with 13 bases between the two ends. The CDR3 consists of 13 residues. The DNA of the CDR3 is TGCAGCGTACACAGGGTCGGAACCGGGGAGCTGTTTTTT. It specifies CSVHRVGTGELFF.

This chain joins TRBV29-1 and TRBJ2-3, with TRBD2 matching 8 bases. This CDR3 comprises 13 residues. Germline CDR1 reads SQVTM; CDR2 reads ANQGSEA. CDR3 amino acids: CSIAGRVSDTQYF. The CDR3, as DNA: TGCAGTATAGCGGGGAGAGTGTCAGATACGCAGTATTTT.

The chain carries TRBV27 and TRBJ2-3; 10 bases fit TRBD1. J lost 4 bases, V lost 5 bases, and 9 bases had no gene match. CDR1 MNHEY and CDR2 SMNVEV come from the germline V gene (reference sequence). The CDR3 loop spans 16 amino acids. As DNA, the CDR3 is TGTGCCAGCAGTCCGGGACAGGGGAAATTGGCAGATACGCAGTATTTT. Translating it yields CASSPGQGKLADTQYF.

This clone was observed a few times. The V and J genes are TRBV30 and TRBJ1-1; D gene unclear. The germline V and J ends were trimmed by 6 bases and 7 bases, with 12 bases remaining between them. Germline CDR1 reads GTSNPN; CDR2 reads SVGIG (reference sequence). The CDR3 totals 11 residues. CDR3: CACSSGIEAFF. In DNA form, the CDR3 reads TGTGCCTGCTCTTCGGGAATTGAAGCTTTCTTT.

The CDR3 sequence: CASSQGQGFSQETQYF. The DNA for the CDR3 is TGTGCCAGCAGCCAAGGACAGGGGTTTAGCCAAGAGACCCAGTACTTC. The rearrangement links TRBV5-4 to TRBJ2-5; 9 bases are a match to TRBD1. Losses at the gene ends were 4 bases for V and 1 base for J; bases not matched to a gene: 8. CDR1 is SGHNT, CDR2 YYREEE, per germline (reference sequence). This CDR3 is built from 16 residues.

The J gene is TRBJ2-3, the V gene TRBV5-6; TRBD2 agrees at 10 bases. The CDR3 runs 16 residues. The trim removed 2 bases at V and 2 bases at J, leaving 5 bases unmatched. Germline V gene sequence: CDR1 SGHDT, CDR2 YYEEEE. In DNA form, the CDR3 reads TGTGCCAGCAGCTTTTTTAGCGGGGGGAACACAGATACGCAGTATTTT. This codes for CASSFFSGGNTDTQYF.

The chain recombines TRBV7-9 with TRBJ1-5, with D possibly being TRBD1 (5 bases). Trimming left V 1 base short and J 3 bases short, with 10 bases between. CDR1 and CDR2 (germline): SEHNR, FQNEAQ (reference sequence). The CDR3 loop spans 15 amino acids. The CDR3, as DNA: TGTGCCAGCAGCTTAGGGGACGGATTCAATCAGCCCCAGCATTTT. Amino acid sequence: CASSLGDGFNQPQHF. Complete variable domain (other parts from reference TRBV7-9 and TRBJ1-5): DTGVSQNPRHKITKRGQNVTFRCDPISEHNRLYWYRQTLGQGPEFLTYFQNEAQLEKSRLLSDRFSAERPKGSFSTLEIQRTEQGDSAMYLCASSLGDGFNQPQHFGDGTRLSIL.

This rearrangement joins TRBV15 to TRBJ2-3; tentative D call: TRBD1 (6 bases). Germline V gene sequence: CDR1 LNHNV, CDR2 YYDKDF (reference sequence). V was pared by 0 bases and J by 2 bases, with 21 bases between. The CDR3 has 19 residues. The CDR3 loop is CATSRDRANRVRVTDTQYF. CDR3 nucleotide sequence: TGTGCCACCAGCAGAGATCGGGCAAACAGGGTGCGGGTCACAGATACGCAGTATTTT.

The chain has TRBV4-3 and TRBJ1-1; 8 bases agree with TRBD1. The CDR3 extends over 13 amino acids. V was pared by 2 bases and J by 6 bases, with 2 bases of the junction left unmatched. The V gene's germline CDR1 is LGHNA and CDR2 YSLEER. The CDR3 bases are TGCGCCAGCAGCCAAAGGACAGGGTCTGAAGCTTTCTTT. The encoded protein is CASSQRTGSEAFF.

The J gene is TRBJ2-2, the V gene TRBV6-7; D remains unclear. TRBV6-7 is an ORF for which the function is uncertain. Trimming pared 0 bases from V and 6 bases from J, leaving 2 bases between. The CDR3 totals 12 residues. The CDR3 protein is CASSYSAGELFF. CDR3 bases: TGTGCCAGCAGTTACTCCGCCGGGGAGCTGTTTTTT.